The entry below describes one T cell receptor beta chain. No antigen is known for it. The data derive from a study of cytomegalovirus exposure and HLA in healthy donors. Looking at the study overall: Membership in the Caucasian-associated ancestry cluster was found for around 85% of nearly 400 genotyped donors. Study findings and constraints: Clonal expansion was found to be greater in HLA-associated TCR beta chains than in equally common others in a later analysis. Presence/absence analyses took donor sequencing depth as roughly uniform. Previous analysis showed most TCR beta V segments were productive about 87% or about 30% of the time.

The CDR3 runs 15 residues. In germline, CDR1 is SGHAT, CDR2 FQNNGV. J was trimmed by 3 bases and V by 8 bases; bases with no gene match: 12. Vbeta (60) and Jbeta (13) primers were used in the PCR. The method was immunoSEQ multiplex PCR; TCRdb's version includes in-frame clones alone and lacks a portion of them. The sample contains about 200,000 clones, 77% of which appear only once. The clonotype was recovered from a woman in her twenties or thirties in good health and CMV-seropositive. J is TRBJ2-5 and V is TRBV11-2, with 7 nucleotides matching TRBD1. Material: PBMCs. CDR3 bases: TGTGCCAGCCGAACCCGACAGGGCCCGGAAGAGACCCAGTACTTC. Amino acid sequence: CASRTRQGPEETQYF.